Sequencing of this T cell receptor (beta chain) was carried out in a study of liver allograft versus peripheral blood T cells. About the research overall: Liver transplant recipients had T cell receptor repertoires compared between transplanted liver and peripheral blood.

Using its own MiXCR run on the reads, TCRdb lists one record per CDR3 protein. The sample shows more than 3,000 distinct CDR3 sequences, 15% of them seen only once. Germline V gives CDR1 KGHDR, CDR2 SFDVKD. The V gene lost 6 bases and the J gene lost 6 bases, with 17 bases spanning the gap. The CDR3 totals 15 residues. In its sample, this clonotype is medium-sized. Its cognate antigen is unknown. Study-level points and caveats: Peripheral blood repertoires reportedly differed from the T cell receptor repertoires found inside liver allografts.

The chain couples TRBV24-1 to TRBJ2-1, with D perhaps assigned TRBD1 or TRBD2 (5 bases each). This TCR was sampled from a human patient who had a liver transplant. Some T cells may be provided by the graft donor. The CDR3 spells CATSRPGPQSNEQFF. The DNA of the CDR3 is TGTGCCACCAGTCGTCCGGGACCCCAATCCAATGAGCAGTTCTTC.